This is a list of T cell receptor beta chains from one sample in a study of CD8 T cells in ankylosing spondylitis. TCRdb re-derived calls from the 5' RACE reads in MiXCR, one entry per CDR3 protein. Of more than 650,000 distinct CDR3 sequences in the sample, about 10% were seen once. Sequencing was performed on blood, either unsorted or a sorted T cell fraction (not recorded which). All receptors derive from a male donor with ankylosing spondylitis. The conserved cysteine and the conserved F or W are not part of the CDR3 here. Each record gives: CDR3 protein, V gene, J gene.

ASSLRAPGLLEKLF,TRBV7-8,TRBJ1-4
ASSFASGSSYNEQF,TRBV28,TRBJ2-1
ATSKLTRSQPQH,TRBV15,TRBJ1-5
ASSLGTSGGFGTDTQY,TRBV11-2,TRBJ2-3
AISPGQRYEQY,TRBV10-3,TRBJ2-7
ASRGDTEAF,TRBV28,TRBJ1-1
ASSLGVAGYNEQF,TRBV5-1,TRBJ2-1
ASTPAGSANYGYT,TRBV28,TRBJ1-2
ASSYATSGSPDTQY,TRBV6-2/TRBV6-3,TRBJ2-3
ASSYQGAYEQY,TRBV7-9,TRBJ2-7
AISFGGGEETQY,TRBV10-3,TRBJ2-5
ASSQDRGQSLSSAQY,TRBV4-2,TRBJ2-3
ASSYPGVSPPYEQY,TRBV6-2/TRBV6-3,TRBJ2-7
ASSLRTSIETQY,TRBV27,TRBJ2-5
ARQGPGNTEAF,TRBV2,TRBJ1-1
SARDYTRSYNEQF,TRBV20-1,TRBJ2-1
ASRQTGGETQY,TRBV7-2,TRBJ2-5
ASRGIGAVPSNQPQH,TRBV6-1,TRBJ1-5
ASSPNRAADTQY,TRBV7-2,TRBJ2-3
ASSPGTSGALSEQF,TRBV7-9,TRBJ2-1
ASSTGLAGGDPEQF,TRBV11-3,TRBJ2-1
ASSLDLTANSPLH,TRBV11-2,TRBJ1-6
ASSEIASDEQY,TRBV2,TRBJ2-7
SARGGGTGGYEQY,TRBV20-1,TRBJ2-7
AISARYEAF,TRBV10-3,TRBJ1-1
ASSQVSSWRIAF,TRBV3-1,TRBJ1-1
ASSSTPSSSYNSPLH,TRBV7-9,TRBJ1-6
SVETDRNTEAF,TRBV29-1,TRBJ1-1
SALSVTSGGAEY,TRBV20-1,TRBJ2-7
ASSLSGRGAYEQY,TRBV11-2,TRBJ2-7
ASSLPKVLAGAFILYNEQF,TRBV7-2,TRBJ2-1
ASSEARATEGYGYT,TRBV2,TRBJ1-2
SASRAASYNEQF,TRBV20-1,TRBJ2-1
ASSLGQHLDNTEAF,TRBV5-1,TRBJ1-1
SASMDRGKNYGYT,TRBV20-1,TRBJ1-2
ASSEYAGGFSYEQY,TRBV6-1,TRBJ2-7
SLLKTGYGYT,TRBV20-1,TRBJ1-2
ASSLEGVWGTEAF,TRBV7-2,TRBJ1-1
ASSLLWGNGELF,TRBV7-2,TRBJ2-2
ASSVQTGGETDTQY,TRBV5-1,TRBJ2-3
ASSPGRGGTRGNTIY,TRBV27,TRBJ1-3
ASSPNYRGLNTEAF,TRBV5-1,TRBJ1-1
ASSQDSYSSGNTIY,TRBV4-3,TRBJ1-3
ATPGGSTNEKLF,TRBV7-9,TRBJ1-4